This T cell receptor beta chain was recovered during a study of blood T cell repertoires in COVID-19. Study-level information: Samples representing acute and convalescent COVID-19 were sourced from the United States, Italy and Spain. Sources were T cells, B-cell-depleted T cells, or PBMCs; the material itself was cDNA or gDNA.

How the authors handled the data: Nucleated cell number was recorded as an estimate derived from reference gene primer amplification. Only in-frame clones appear in the TCRdb table, and some are missing; sequencing was by immunoSEQ multiplex PCR. V and J calls and clone size are given by that table; D and trimming were obtained from the DNA. The profile covers some 80,000 clones, with around nine tenths appearing a single time and 15% to 20% taken by the ten largest. Germline V gene sequence: CDR1 LNHDA, CDR2 SQIVND (reference sequence). Deletions cut 5 bases from V and 2 bases from J, with 18 bases between. CDR3 length: 16 residues. The count of this clone is one.

The sample was peripheral blood. The TCR was taken from an elderly woman with active or convalescent COVID-19. V is TRBV19 and J is TRBJ1-2, with D hard to call. CDR3 region: CASSLDGIPMNYGYTF. CDR3 nucleotide sequence: TGTGCCAGTAGTTTGGACGGGATCCCCATGAACTATGGCTACACCTTC.